The 24 T cell receptor beta chains below come from one sample, sequenced in a study of T cell changes during pregnancy in multiple sclerosis. The protocol was immunoSEQ multiplex PCR, while the TCRdb copy is restricted to in-frame clones and leaves out a portion. Of 61,000 or so clones detected, approximately 92% appear once; the ten largest clones hold 0.36%. The sample consisted of CD4+ T cells from peripheral blood mononuclear cells, taken before pregnancy. The origin of the receptors is a female donor with multiple sclerosis, enrolled in a pregnancy study.

The chain joins TRBV5-1 to TRBJ2-3; 7 nucleotides agree with TRBD2. Germline-derived CDR1 and CDR2 are SGHRS and YFSETQ. CDR3 length equals 11 residues. J lost 5 bases, V lost 8 bases, and 2 bases had no gene match. CDR3 bases: TGCGCCAGTCGCGGGAGAGATACGCAGTATTTT. Amino acids: CASRGRDTQYF.

The CDR3 sequence is CSAGQGNGYTF. DNA for the CDR3: TGCAGTGCGGGACAGGGCAATGGCTACACCTTC. The chain links TRBV20-1 to TRBJ1-2, with 9 bases aligning to TRBD1. Germline CDR1 is DFQATT and CDR2 is SNEGSKA (reference sequence). The CDR3 is 11 amino acids. V gave up 6 bases and J gave up 6 bases; unmatched junction bases: 2.

This clone was picked up one time. This chain links TRBV7-6 with TRBJ2-5; D might be TRBD2 (6 bases). This CDR3 spans 16 amino acids. Germline V lookup: CDR1 SGHVS, CDR2 FNYEAQ. Trimming shortened V by 0 bases and J by 4 bases, and 15 bases separated the two germline ends. This CDR3 is CASSLAEGIGGETQYF. CDR3 bases: TGTGCCAGCAGCTTAGCGGAGGGAATTGGAGGAGAGACCCAGTACTTC.

The chain uses TRBV30 and TRBJ1-2; D not resolved. Germline V gene sequence: CDR1 GTSNPN, CDR2 SVGIG (reference sequence). The CDR3 is 13 amino acids. Trimming took off 0 bases at V and 1 base at J, with 6 bases between the two ends. The CDR3, as DNA: TGTGCCTGGAGTGTGGGCAATAACTATGGCTACACCTTC. Translation: CAWSVGNNYGYTF.

This chain links TRBV5-5 with TRBJ2-2; perhaps TRBD2 as D (6 bases). Germline CDR1 and CDR2: SGHKS and YYEKEE (reference sequence). CDR3 length: 14 residues. Deletions cut 0 bases from V and 7 bases from J, with 10 bases between. The CDR3 nucleotides read TGTGCCAGCAGCTTGGGGCAGGGAGGCGGGGAGCTGTTTTTT. Protein product: CASSLGQGGGELFF.

This rearrangement joins TRBV5-1 to TRBJ2-5, with unresolved D. V lost 1 base, J lost 2 bases, and 9 bases lay in between. CDR3 length: 14 residues. Looked up from germline, CDR1 is SGHRS and CDR2 is YFSETQ. CDR3 protein: CASSLRGTQETQYF. The CDR3 bases are TGCGCCAGCAGCTTGCGCGGAACTCAAGAGACCCAGTACTTC.

CDR3 coding DNA: TGTGCCAGTACCGTGGCGGGAGGCAGCAATGAGCAGTTCTTC. This encodes CASTVAGGSNEQFF. The chain joins TRBV19 to TRBJ2-1; the match to TRBD2 covers 8 bases. Germline V gene data show CDR1 as LNHDA and CDR2 as SQIVND (reference sequence). After removal of 7 bases from V and 6 bases from J, the junction contained 8 bases not matched to a gene. This CDR3 is 14 amino acids long.

V gene TRBV19 combines with J gene TRBJ2-5; tentatively, D is TRBD2 (5 bases). V gave up 4 bases and J gave up 5 bases, with 11 bases separating them. The germline CDR1 and CDR2 sequences are LNHDA and SQIVND (reference sequence). CDR3 length: 13 residues. CDR3 nucleotide sequence: TGTGCCAGTAGTACCTCCCGCGGGGAGACCCAGTACTTC. Its translation is CASSTSRGETQYF.

V and J are TRBV5-1 and TRBJ2-7, with D perhaps TRBD2 (5 bases). Germline V gene sequence: CDR1 SGHRS, CDR2 YFSETQ. This CDR3 contains 16 residues. Trimming left V 4 bases short and J 1 base short, with 18 bases between. Here the CDR3 DNA reads TGCGCCAGCAGCCCGACCGGCACAGAGGGATCCTACGAGCAGTACTTC. It encodes CASSPTGTEGSYEQYF.

The chain carries TRBV2 and TRBJ2-5, with D perhaps matching TRBD2 (6 bases). The ends were cut back, 6 bases at V and 5 bases at J, with 19 bases in the middle. CDR1 and CDR2 (germline): SNHLY, FYNNEI. The CDR3 loop spans 15 amino acids. For the CDR3, the DNA is TGTGCCAGCAGATACTACGGGAGTACCCATGAGACCCAGTACTTC. Translated: CASRYYGSTHETQYF.

J is TRBJ2-3 and V is TRBV5-5; the D gene is possibly TRBD2 (6 bases). Per germline, CDR1 SGHKS and CDR2 YYEKEE (reference sequence). V lost 3 bases, J lost 1 base, and 9 bases lay in between. The CDR3 sequence is 14 residues long. CDR3 DNA sequence: TGTGCCAGCAGCTCGGACTACCGCACAGATACGCAGTATTTT. It yields the protein CASSSDYRTDTQYF.

The chain recombines TRBV19 with TRBJ2-6; D gene uncertain. Germline values: CDR1 LNHDA, CDR2 SQIVND (reference sequence). Between the trimmed V and J ends, which lost 5 bases and 0 bases, there was a span of 5 bases. The CDR3 consists of 14 residues. The CDR3 region has the DNA TGTGCCAGTAGTGAGGCCTCTGGGGCCAACGTCCTGACTTTC. It codes for CASSEASGANVLTF.

V and J are TRBV7-2 and TRBJ2-1, with 7 positions matching TRBD2. Germline CDR1 SGHTA, CDR2 FQGNSA. This CDR3 contains 17 residues. V dropped 2 bases and J dropped 7; count of bases not matched to a gene: 14. The CDR3 nucleotides are TGTGCCAGCAGCTTAACTGCGACTAGCCGATCAACTAATGAGCAGTTCTTC. Translated, it gives CASSLTATSRSTNEQFF.

This chain links TRBV27 with TRBJ2-1; 10 bases match TRBD2. Germline CDR1 reads MNHEY; CDR2 reads SMNVEV (reference sequence). J was trimmed by 6 bases and V by 5 bases; bases with no gene match: 34. CDR3 length: 24 amino acids. For the CDR3, the DNA is TGTGCCAGCAGTAGCCCTAGGCTAGCGGGAGTAGATTTCAACGTGAGACCCCACCCCAATGAGCAGTTCTTC. Translated, it gives CASSSPRLAGVDFNVRPHPNEQFF.

The sample holds one count of this clone. This chain links TRBV5-4 with TRBJ2-5; 12 bases are a match to TRBD2. Trimming removed 4 bases from V and 6 bases from J; junction bases left unmatched: 10. The CDR3 consists of 16 residues. The germline V gene has CDR1 SGHNT and CDR2 YYREEE (reference sequence). CDR3 sequence: CASSHPTSGSGKTQYF. In nucleotides, the CDR3 is TGTGCCAGCAGCCACCCGACTAGCGGGAGTGGAAAGACCCAGTACTTC. Complete variable domain (other parts from reference TRBV5-4 and TRBJ2-5): ETGVTQSPTHLIKTRGQQVTLRCSSQSGHNTVSWYQQALGQGPQFIFQYYREEENGRGNFPPRFSGLQFPNYSSELNVNALELDDSALYLCASSHPTSGSGKTQYFGPGTRLLVL.

The V gene is TRBV11-3, the J gene TRBJ2-1; TRBD2 aligns across 14 bases. J was trimmed by 6 bases and V by 5 bases; bases with no gene match: 3. Germline V lookup: CDR1 SGHNT, CDR2 YENEEA. The CDR3 consists of 15 residues. The CDR3 nucleotides read TGTGCCAGCAGCCCCGGACTAGCGGGAGGCAATGAGCAGTTCTTC. As protein: CASSPGLAGGNEQFF.

This clone has a single count. This chain connects TRBV5-8 to TRBJ2-1; 10 bases match TRBD1. Germline assignment: CDR1 SGHTS and CDR2 YDEGEE. The CDR3 sequence is 14 residues long. V gave up 4 bases and J gave up 9 bases; unmatched junction bases: 7. CDR3 sequence reads: CASSIDRGLGEQFF. In nucleotides, the CDR3 is TGTGCCAGCAGCATAGACAGGGGGCTCGGTGAGCAGTTCTTC.

The chain joins TRBV5-5 to TRBJ1-2; 8 nucleotides match TRBD1. Germline loops: CDR1 SGHKS, CDR2 YYEKEE (reference sequence). This CDR3 has 14 amino acids. V shed 4 bases, J shed 4 bases, and the junction held 6 bases outside the gene matches. For the CDR3, the DNA is TGTGCCAGCAGCGATACCGGGACAGGCTATGGCTACACCTTC. Translated: CASSDTGTGYGYTF.

This chain uses TRBV7-3 with TRBJ2-2; 7 nucleotides line up with TRBD2. Germline V gene sequence: CDR1 SGHTA, CDR2 FQGTGA. This CDR3 has 16 amino acids. V shed 0 bases and J 2 bases; nucleotides not matched to a gene: 3. Here the CDR3 reads CASSLTGTTNTGELFF. The CDR3 DNA reads TGTGCCAGCAGCTTAACAGGGACTACCAACACCGGGGAGCTGTTTTTT.

This clone was detected only once. This CDR3 is CASSLNTGAGEQFF. DNA of the CDR3: TGTGCCAGCAGCTTAAATACAGGGGCGGGTGAGCAGTTCTTC. The rearrangement joins TRBV7-3 to TRBJ2-1; TRBD1 matches at 7 bases. The CDR3 is 14 residues long. CDR1 and CDR2 from the germline V gene are SGHTA and FQGTGA. V was clipped by 1 base and J by 9 bases; unmatched bases: 6.

This sequence joins TRBV10-3 and TRBJ1-1, with a weak D call TRBD1 (6 bases). Per the germline V gene, CDR1 is ENHRY and CDR2 is SYGVKD. There are 15 residues in the CDR3. The germline V and J ends were trimmed by 6 bases and 1 base, with 15 bases remaining between them. The CDR3 DNA sequence: TGTGCCATCAGCGCCCAGGGGCAGACGAACACTGAAGCTTTCTTT. This codes for CAISAQGQTNTEAFF.

V gene TRBV6-5 combines with J gene TRBJ2-7; 10 bases match TRBD2. The CDR3 has 14 amino acids. Per germline, CDR1 MNHEY and CDR2 SVGAGI. With V trimmed by 6 bases and J by 3 bases, 5 bases remained unmatched. The CDR3, as DNA: TGTGCCAGCAGCCTAGCGGGAGCCTTCTACGAGCAGTACTTC. This translates into CASSLAGAFYEQYF.

This clone was found a few times. This chain uses TRBV7-9 with TRBJ1-1, with 7 bases identical to TRBD1. From germline, CDR1 is SEHNR and CDR2 FQNEAQ (reference sequence). Trimming at V came to 5 bases and at J to 4 bases, leaving 10 bases not matched to a gene. CDR3 size: 15 residues. The CDR3 coding sequence is TGTGCCAGCAGCCCTAGACAGGGTGTTGGCACTGAAGCTTTCTTT. It specifies CASSPRQGVGTEAFF.

The chain has TRBV29-1 and TRBJ2-1, with 10 bases that match TRBD1. CDR3 length: 16 residues. Germline loops: CDR1 SQVTM, CDR2 ANQGSEA. V lost 6 bases, J lost 7 bases, and 15 bases stayed unmatched. The CDR3 spells CSVLTSDRGRRNEQFF. CDR3 DNA sequence: TGCAGCGTGTTAACCTCCGACAGGGGGCGCAGGAATGAGCAGTTCTTC.